This T cell receptor beta chain was recovered during a study of memory CD4+ T cells and cytomegalovirus serostatus. TCRdb keeps only in-frame clones here, not all; method: immunoSEQ multiplex PCR. Of more than 50,000 clones listed, around four fifths are singletons. Single viable CD3+CD4+CD8-CD45RO+ cells were sorted as the memory CD4+ T cells. Material for sequencing was memory CD4+ T cells from blood. The TCR originated in an adult in good health and CMV-seronegative.

In nucleotides, the CDR3 is TGTGCCAGCAAGGACTGGGGTAGGGAGCAGTACTTC. This codes for CASKDWGREQYF. The chain employs TRBV27 and TRBJ2-7, with D possibly matching TRBD2 (5 bases). Per the germline V gene, CDR1 is MNHEY and CDR2 is SMNVEV (reference sequence). V lost 7 bases and J 7 bases, leaving 14 bases between the germline ends. The CDR3 contains 12 residues.